The present T cell receptor beta chain was sequenced within a study of CD8 T cells in Susac syndrome. With random hexamers, reverse transcription was performed on about 0.45 to 1 ug of RNA. TCRdb independently ran MiXCR on the immunoSEQ multiplex PCR reads; one entry per CDR3 protein. Of some 120,000 distinct CDR3 sequences listed, around 94% are singletons. CDR3 size: 15 residues. The V and J ends lost 2 bases and 4 bases, in that order; junction bases with no gene match: 5. CDR1 and CDR2 from the germline V gene are MGHDK and SYGVNS. This receptor was identified in a human donor in good health. The genes are TRBV25-1 and TRBJ2-5; 9 nucleotides agree with TRBD1. Input material: CD4+ T cells from PBMCs. CDR3 region: CASSERDRAGETQYF. For the CDR3, the DNA is TGTGCCAGCAGTGAAAGGGACAGGGCGGGAGAGACCCAGTACTTC.